A selection of T cell receptor beta chains follows, all from one sample in a study of memory CD4+ T cells and cytomegalovirus serostatus. Data came from immunoSEQ multiplex PCR; TCRdb stores just in-frame clones and leaves some out. The sample lists some 58,000 clones; around 77% were seen once. The sequencing sample was made of memory CD4+ T cells from blood. The receptors derive from an adult in good health and CMV-seronegative. CDR3s include the opening cysteine and the closing phenylalanine or tryptophan. The D gene is left open where the match is weak. Where a row states a size, it is once, few, many or the class of an expanded clone; other rows omit it.

J gene | V gene | D gene | clone size | CDR3 DNA | CDR3 protein
TRBJ1-2 | TRBV2 | . | once | TGTGCCAGCAGCCTCAGGCCCCAATTCGGCTACACCTTC | CASSLRPQFGYTF
TRBJ1-5 | TRBV6-6 | . | once | TGTGCCAGCAGTTACGGAGAGGATCAGCCCCAGCATTTT | CASSYGEDQPQHF
TRBJ2-5 | TRBV5-4 | . | . | TGTGCCAGCAGCGTGGGAGGCGGCGTATCGAGGGAGACCCAGTACTTC | CASSVGGGVSRETQYF
TRBJ2-5 | TRBV7-2 | . | . | TGTGCCAGCAGCTTGATAAGAGCCAGGGGAGAGACCCAGTACTTC | CASSLIRARGETQYF
TRBJ2-3 | TRBV5-1 | . | . | TGCGCCAGCAGCCGGTCTAGCACAGATACGCAGTATTTT | CASSRSSTDTQYF
TRBJ2-5 | TRBV5-1 | . | few | TGCGCCAGCAGCTTGTCGGAAGAGACCCAGTACTTC | CASSLSEETQYF
TRBJ1-4 | TRBV19 | . | . | TGTGCCAGTAGTACCCCCGGGACCGCTAATGAAAAACTGTTTTTT | CASSTPGTANEKLFF
TRBJ2-5 | TRBV7-2 | . | . | TGTGCCAGCAGCTTAGGAACAGGGTTGCGTCAAGAGACCCAGTACTTC | CASSLGTGLRQETQYF
TRBJ1-5 | TRBV7-9 | . | . | TGTGCCAGCACCAATGACCGGGTTCAGCCCCAGCATTTT | CASTNDRVQPQHF
TRBJ1-3 | TRBV4-1 | . | . | TGCGCCAGCAGCCAAGAAGACTCTGGAAACACCATATATTTT | CASSQEDSGNTIYF
TRBJ2-5 | TRBV18 | TRBD2 | . | TGCGCGGGGGGGAACCAAGAGACCCAGTACTTC | CAGGNQETQYF
TRBJ2-1 | TRBV28 | TRBD2 | . | TGTGCCAGCCATAGGAGCGGGATGGGAAATGAGCAGTTCTTC | CASHRSGMGNEQFF
TRBJ2-2 | TRBV11-3 | . | . | TGTGCCAGCAGCAAAAACGGGGGCCAAACCGGGGAGCTGTTTTTT | CASSKNGGQTGELFF
TRBJ2-7 | TRBV4-3 | TRBD2 | . | TGCGCCAGCAGCCAGGCTCTAGCGGGGTCTGTCTCCTACGAGCAGTACTTC | CASSQALAGSVSYEQYF
TRBJ1-2 | TRBV7-2 | TRBD1 | . | TGTGCCAGCAGCCTTGACTCGGGACAGTCCTATGGCTACACCTTC | CASSLDSGQSYGYTF